Listed here are 10 T cell receptor beta chains from one sample, sequenced in a study of blood T cell repertoires in COVID-19. TCRdb keeps only in-frame clones here, not all; method: immunoSEQ multiplex PCR. The table has 50,000 to 70,000 clones, 65% to 90% seen once. What was sequenced was peripheral blood. The receptor set was obtained from a woman aged 60-75 years with acute or convalescent COVID-19.

This CDR3 reads CASSLESAGGAFF. The CDR3 DNA reads as TGTGCCAGCAGCTTAGAGTCCGCGGGGGGAGCTTTCTTT. The J gene is TRBJ1-1, the V gene TRBV11-2; tentative D call: TRBD1 (5 bases). The V gene lost 0 bases and the J gene lost 10 bases, with 12 bases spanning the gap. The germline gives CDR1 SGHAT, CDR2 FQNNGV. CDR3 length: 13 residues.

The V gene is TRBV7-6, the J gene TRBJ1-4; TRBD1 might be the D (5 bases). The CDR3 is made up of 16 amino acids. Per germline, CDR1 SGHVS and CDR2 FNYEAQ. V was pared by 6 bases and J by 4 bases, with 18 bases between. CDR3 nucleotide sequence: TGTGCCAGCAGTTCCGGGGCGGGGCAGTTTAATGAAAAACTGTTTTTT. This sequence encodes CASSSGAGQFNEKLFF.

The chain is built from TRBV15 and TRBJ1-6; D might be TRBD1 (6 bases). Per the germline V gene, CDR1 is LNHNV and CDR2 is YYDKDF (reference sequence). Trimming stripped 4 bases from V and 7 bases from J, with 14 bases between. This CDR3 contains 15 residues. CDR3: CATSIIDRTNSPLHF. The DNA of the CDR3 is TGTGCCACCAGCATAATCGACAGGACGAATTCACCCCTCCACTTT.

In nucleotides, the CDR3 is TGTGCCAGCAGTGAAGGACTGAAAGCGTACGAGCAGTACTTC. This codes for CASSEGLKAYEQYF. J is TRBJ2-7 and V is TRBV6-1; no clear D. V lost 1 base and J 4 bases, leaving 11 bases between the germline ends. CDR3 length: 14 residues. In germline, CDR1 is MNHNS, CDR2 SASEGT.

V usage is TRBV29-1 and J usage is TRBJ2-3, with 7 bases fitting TRBD1. The V and J ends lost 7 bases and 0 bases, in that order; junction bases with no gene match: 10. Germline CDR1 SQVTM, CDR2 ANQGSEA. The CDR3 extends over 15 amino acids. The CDR3 DNA follows: TGCAGCGCCGTCGCCGGGACAGCTAGCACAGATACGCAGTATTTT. Protein product: CSAVAGTASTDTQYF.

The chain recombines TRBV2 with TRBJ2-4, with D possibly being TRBD1 (5 bases). The CDR3 consists of 13 residues. CDR1 is SNHLY and CDR2 is FYNNEI in the germline V gene. V was cut by 6 bases and J by 0 bases, with 6 bases left in between. CDR3 in amino acids: CASRGLAKNIQYF. The CDR3 coding sequence is TGTGCCAGCAGGGGGCTAGCCAAAAACATTCAGTACTTC.

This clone showed up just once. V is TRBV19 and J is TRBJ1-1; 8 positions match TRBD1. J was trimmed by 6 bases and V by 1 base; bases with no gene match: 22. Germline V CDR1 and CDR2: LNHDA, SQIVND (reference sequence). CDR3 size: 20 residues. CDR3 in amino acids: CASSIVPGGQGARKLAEAFF. CDR3 in DNA: TGTGCCAGTAGTATAGTCCCTGGAGGGCAGGGGGCGCGAAAATTGGCTGAAGCTTTCTTT.

The rearrangement uses TRBV30 and TRBJ2-7; D is uncertain. The CDR3 length is 13 residues. V was pared by 2 bases and J by 3 bases, with 11 bases between. Germline loops: CDR1 GTSNPN, CDR2 SVGIG (reference sequence). The CDR3 here is CAWSSRVGYEQYF. Written as DNA, the CDR3 is TGTGCCTGGAGTTCCCGGGTGGGCTACGAGCAGTACTTC.

The CDR3 sequence is CASSPTGKVGEKLFF. The CDR3 DNA reads TGTGCCAGCAGCCCGACAGGGAAGGTCGGTGAAAAACTGTTTTTT. The V call is TRBV7-2, the J call TRBJ1-4; TRBD1 agrees at 7 bases. This CDR3 region has 15 residues. Germline V lookup: CDR1 SGHTA, CDR2 FQGNSA. After removal of 5 bases from V and 7 bases from J, the junction contained 10 bases not matched to a gene.

The rearrangement joins TRBV3-1 (or the pseudogene TRBV3-2) to TRBJ2-7; D perhaps matches TRBD2 (6 bases). CDR1 and CDR2 from the germline V gene are LGHDT and YNNKEL (reference sequence). This CDR3 region has 14 residues. The germline V and J ends were trimmed by 4 bases and 1 base, with 11 bases remaining between them. CDR3 loop: CASSPSGGSYEQYF. The CDR3 DNA reads TGTGCCAGCAGCCCTTCTGGAGGGTCCTACGAGCAGTACTTC.